This TCR beta chain originates from a study of CD8 T cells in Susac syndrome. V lost 4 bases and J lost 0; bases outside the gene matches: 8. This CDR3 has 16 residues. Germline V lookup: CDR1 SGDLS, CDR2 YYNGEE. An amount of RNA that ranged from roughly 0.45 to 1 ug was reverse transcribed with random hexamers. One entry per CDR3 protein results from TCRdb running MiXCR on the immunoSEQ multiplex PCR reads. Among around 180,000 distinct CDR3 sequences listed, 85% to 95% were seen once. The TCR sequence derives from a human donor with multiple sclerosis. This sequence joins TRBV9 and TRBJ2-7; 9 bases align to TRBD2. Sequenced sample: CD8+ T cells from PBMCs. The CDR3 DNA is TGTGCCAGCAGCCCGACTAGCGGAGGTATCTCCTACGAGCAGTACTTC. Amino acids: CASSPTSGGISYEQYF.